The 20 T cell receptor beta chains in this list originate from one sample, sequenced in a study of beta chain features in type 1 diabetes. Reverse transcription of all isolated RNA meant that expressed TCRB transcripts were sequenced. Data came from immunoSEQ multiplex PCR; TCRdb stores just in-frame clones and leaves some out. This sample has 150,000 or so clones; 7.5% to 9.5% occur once, and the top ten carry over 2%. The sample comprised central memory CD4+ T cells from blood. These receptors originate from a woman aged 18-29 years in good health.

This clone turned up a few times. This rearrangement joins TRBV27 to TRBJ1-2, with D possibly TRBD1 on 5 matching bases. The CDR3 is 12 residues long. The germline gives CDR1 MNHEY, CDR2 SMNVEV (reference sequence). The V end lost 6 bases, the J end lost 6 bases, and 11 bases lay between the germline ends. The CDR3 loop reads CASRHPGNGYTF. The CDR3 DNA reads as TGTGCCAGCAGACATCCAGGGAATGGCTACACCTTC.

The chain links TRBV5-1 to TRBJ1-2, with D maybe TRBD1 (5 bases). The CDR3 extends over 15 amino acids. V was shortened by 0 bases and J by 4 bases, with 13 bases between the two germline ends. Germline CDR1 is SGHRS and CDR2 is YFSETQ. The CDR3 loop reads CASSLETTAIYGYTF. The CDR3 DNA follows: TGCGCCAGCAGCTTGGAGACGACAGCGATCTATGGCTACACCTTC.

This clone was counted only a few times. The V call is TRBV5-1, the J call TRBJ1-1; a weak D match, TRBD1 (6 bases). CDR1 and CDR2 (germline): SGHRS, YFSETQ. V gave up 1 base and J gave up 5 bases, with 9 bases separating them. The CDR3 extends over 13 amino acids. The CDR3 DNA reads TGCGCCAGCAGCTTGAACAGGGCTACTGAAGCTTTCTTT. It is translated as CASSLNRATEAFF.

This clone has a handful of counts. The chain couples TRBV6-6 to TRBJ2-3; 10 nucleotides match TRBD1. The CDR3 extends over 14 amino acids. V lost 6 bases and J lost 8; bases outside the gene matches: 8. Germline CDR1 MNHNY, CDR2 SVGAGI (reference sequence). CDR3 sequence: CASSQDRGQTTQYF. CDR3 DNA sequence: TGTGCCAGCAGCCAAGACAGGGGGCAAACTACGCAGTATTTT.

A few counts support this clone. In nucleotides, the CDR3 is TGTGCCAGCAGTCCCCCAGCGGGGGGTGGAGAGACCCAGTACTTC. It codes for CASSPPAGGGETQYF. V gene TRBV6-6 combines with J gene TRBJ2-5, with 9 bases that match TRBD2. Germline assignment: CDR1 MNHNY and CDR2 SVGAGI (reference sequence). V dropped 5 bases and J dropped 4; count of bases not matched to a gene: 8. There are 15 residues in the CDR3.

This clone was observed a handful of times. The chain uses TRBV7-9 and TRBJ1-1; 11 bases fit TRBD1. CDR3 length: 15 amino acids. V shed 1 base, J shed 11 bases, and the junction held 9 bases outside the gene matches. Germline V gives CDR1 SEHNR, CDR2 FQNEAQ (reference sequence). DNA for the CDR3: TGTGCCAGCAGCTTAGGAACCGGGACAGGGGGTAGCGCTTTCTTT. Its translation is CASSLGTGTGGSAFF.

This clone was counted only a few times. The chain combines TRBV5-4 with TRBJ1-2; TRBD1 agrees at 8 bases. Germline trimming cut 1 base from V and 2 bases from J; bases unmatched to any gene: 1. This CDR3 is 14 amino acids long. Germline values: CDR1 SGHNT, CDR2 YYREEE (reference sequence). This chain's CDR3 is CASSLWTGNYGYTF. The CDR3, as DNA: TGTGCCAGCAGCTTGTGGACAGGGAACTATGGCTACACCTTC.

A few counts support this clone. The chain carries TRBV7-9 and TRBJ2-3; possibly TRBD1 for D (6 bases). V gave up 1 base and J gave up 2 bases, with 10 bases separating them. Looked up from germline, CDR1 is SEHNR and CDR2 is FQNEAQ (reference sequence). The CDR3 length is 15 residues. CDR3 coding DNA: TGTGCCAGCAGCTTAGGGGACAAACTCACAGATACGCAGTATTTT. Protein sequence: CASSLGDKLTDTQYF.

A few counts support this clone. The chain carries TRBV27 and TRBJ2-5, with 9 bases identical to TRBD2. The CDR3 is 15 residues long. Germline-derived CDR1 and CDR2 are MNHEY and SMNVEV (reference sequence). V trimming: 7 bases; J trimming: 0 bases; junction bases outside the gene matches: 6. CDR3 amino acids: CASNKAGGNQETQYF. In DNA, the CDR3 is TGTGCCAGCAACAAAGCGGGGGGCAACCAAGAGACCCAGTACTTC.

The chain has TRBV7-2 and TRBJ2-1; 10 bases agree with TRBD2. V was pared by 1 base and J by 8 bases, with 5 bases of the junction left unmatched. This CDR3 is built from 15 residues. Germline values: CDR1 SGHTA, CDR2 FQGNSA. In DNA, the CDR3 is TGTGCCAGCAGCTTAGATCTAGCGGGAGATCATGAGCAGTTCTTC. Protein sequence: CASSLDLAGDHEQFF.

This clone was seen a handful of times. The chain recombines TRBV2 with TRBJ2-2, with TRBD1 as a possible D gene (5 bases). The CDR3 sequence is 13 residues long. The ends were cut back, 5 bases at V and 6 bases at J, with 10 bases in the middle. The V gene's germline CDR1 is SNHLY and CDR2 FYNNEI. The CDR3 loop reads CASSFRVAGELFF. The CDR3 coding sequence is TGTGCCAGCAGTTTCAGGGTCGCCGGGGAGCTGTTTTTT.

This clone has only a few counts. CDR3 loop: CASSIWDNYTDDYGYTF. The CDR3 DNA is TGTGCCAGCAGTATCTGGGACAACTACACGGATGACTATGGCTACACCTTC. The chain has TRBV27 and TRBJ1-2, with D tentatively TRBD1 (6 bases). Trimming removed 5 bases at V and 3 bases at J, with 22 bases between. Germline loops: CDR1 MNHEY, CDR2 SMNVEV (reference sequence). The CDR3 is 17 residues long.

This chain joins TRBV5-1 and TRBJ1-1; 11 nucleotides line up with TRBD1. J lost 5 bases, V lost 4 bases, and 7 bases had no gene match. Germline V CDR1 and CDR2: SGHRS, YFSETQ. CDR3 length: 15 amino acids. The chain's CDR3 is CASSIGQGAETEAFF. The CDR3 nucleotides read TGCGCCAGCAGCATAGGACAGGGGGCTGAGACTGAAGCTTTCTTT. The variable domain in full, with the rest retrieved from reference TRBV5-1 and TRBJ1-1, is KAGVTQTPRYLIKTRGQQVTLSCSPISGHRSVSWYQQTPGQGLQFLFEYFSETQRNKGNFPGRFSGRQFSNSRSEMNVSTLELGDSALYLCASSIGQGAETEAFFGQGTRLTVV.

The sample holds a few counts of this clone. CDR3 protein: CASSQWGGTGEYNEKLFF. CDR3 DNA sequence: TGCGCCAGCAGTCAATGGGGAGGTACCGGGGAATATAATGAAAAACTGTTTTTT. The chain employs TRBV23-1 and TRBJ1-4, with unresolved D. TRBV23-1 is known as an ORF, though its function is uncertain. V lost 1 base and J lost 4, with 19 bases in between. This CDR3 contains 18 residues.

There are a few counts of this clone. CDR3 protein: CASSVLTGGTEAFF. CDR3 in DNA: TGTGCCAGCAGCGTCCTTACAGGGGGAACTGAAGCTTTCTTT. V is TRBV2 and J is TRBJ1-1, with 8 bases that match TRBD1. The CDR3 consists of 14 residues. Per germline, CDR1 SNHLY and CDR2 FYNNEI. J was trimmed by 5 bases and V by 6 bases; bases with no gene match: 8.

This clone has more than one count but fewer than ten. The rearrangement uses TRBV28 and TRBJ1-4, with 7 bases aligning to TRBD1. The CDR3 is made up of 14 amino acids. V shed 7 bases and J 0 bases; nucleotides not matched to a gene: 2. Germline lookup yields CDR1 MDHEN and CDR2 SYDVKM. The CDR3 loop reads CASTGQATNEKLFF. The CDR3 region has the DNA TGTGCCAGCACAGGACAGGCAACTAATGAAAAACTGTTTTTT.

The chain employs TRBV7-8 and TRBJ2-3; 9 nucleotides match TRBD1. This CDR3 has 16 residues. Germline-derived CDR1 and CDR2 are SGHVS and FQNEAQ. Losses at the gene ends were 5 bases for V and 1 base for J; bases not matched to a gene: 7. CDR3 sequence (DNA): TGTGCCAGCAGCCACCGCCGGGACAGGGGCACAGATACGCAGTATTTT. It translates to CASSHRRDRGTDTQYF.

The chain employs TRBV9 and TRBJ2-7; 10 bases agree with TRBD2. The germline V gene encodes CDR1 SGDLS and CDR2 YYNGEE. Unmatched junction bases numbered 2, after V lost 3 bases and J lost 2 bases. This CDR3 has 14 amino acids. This CDR3 is CASSASGGAYEQYF. The CDR3 region has the DNA TGTGCCAGCAGCGCCAGCGGGGGGGCCTACGAGCAGTACTTC.

In its sample, this clone was seen a few times. The rearrangement joins TRBV10-3 to TRBJ2-2, with a tentative D call TRBD1 (6 bases). CDR1 and CDR2 from the germline V gene are ENHRY and SYGVKD. The CDR3 covers 13 residues. The germline V and J ends were trimmed by 7 bases and 3 bases, with 9 bases remaining between them. The CDR3 loop reads CAINPGDTGELFF. In DNA form, the CDR3 reads TGTGCCATCAACCCAGGGGACACCGGGGAGCTGTTTTTT.

The table lists this clone with a few counts. This chain connects TRBV29-1 to TRBJ2-7; perhaps TRBD2 as D (5 bases). The V end lost 5 bases, the J end lost 2 bases, and 16 bases lay between the germline ends. The CDR3 runs 14 residues. Germline lookup yields CDR1 SQVTM and CDR2 ANQGSEA. CDR3 sequence reads: CSVIPQEAAYEQYF. In DNA form, the CDR3 reads TGCAGCGTTATCCCCCAGGAGGCCGCCTACGAGCAGTACTTC.